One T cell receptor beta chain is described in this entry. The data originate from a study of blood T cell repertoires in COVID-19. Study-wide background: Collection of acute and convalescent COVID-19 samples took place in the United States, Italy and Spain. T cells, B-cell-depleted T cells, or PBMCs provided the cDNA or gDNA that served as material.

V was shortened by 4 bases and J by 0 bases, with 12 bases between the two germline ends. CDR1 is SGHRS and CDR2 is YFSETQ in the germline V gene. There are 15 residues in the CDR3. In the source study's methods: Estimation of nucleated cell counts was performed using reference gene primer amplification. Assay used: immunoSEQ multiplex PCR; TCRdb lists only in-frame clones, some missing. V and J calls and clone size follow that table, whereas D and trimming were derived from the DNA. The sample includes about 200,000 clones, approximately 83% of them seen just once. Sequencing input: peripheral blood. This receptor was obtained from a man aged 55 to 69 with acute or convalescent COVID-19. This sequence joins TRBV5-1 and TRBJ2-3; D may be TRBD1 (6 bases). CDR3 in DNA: TGCGCCAGCAGCGGGGGACATCCTAGCACAGATACGCAGTATTTT. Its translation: CASSGGHPSTDTQYF.